This T cell receptor (beta chain) was documented in a study of blood T cell repertoires in COVID-19. For the study at large: T cells, B-cell-depleted T cells, or PBMCs provided the cDNA or gDNA that served as material.

Germline CDR1 is MNHEY and CDR2 is SVGEGT. V was shortened by 5 bases and J by 2 bases, with 17 bases between the two germline ends. The CDR3 extends over 16 amino acids. Original data processing: For nucleated cells, counts were estimated from reference gene primer amplification. The protocol was immunoSEQ multiplex PCR, while the TCRdb copy is restricted to in-frame clones and leaves out a portion. V and J calls plus clone size are reproduced from that table; the DNA served to infer D and trimming. The data hold under 60,000 clones, with roughly 88% observed a single time. Seattle participants joined during active infection and were tracked over time.

Sequencing was done on a sample of peripheral blood. The chain combines TRBV6-2 or TRBV6-3 with TRBJ2-3; D possibly corresponds to TRBD1 (6 bases). The TCR originated in a man between 25 and 39 years old with COVID-19, enrolled during active disease. CDR3 in DNA: TGTGCCAGCAGTATACGAGCGGACAGATTCACAGATACGCAGTATTTT. Amino acid sequence: CASSIRADRFTDTQYF.